This TCR beta chain was obtained from a study of T-cell memory formation after mild COVID-19. About the research overall: Clusters of TCRs were largely donor specific.

The authors produced TCR alpha and TCR beta cDNA libraries with sample barcodes and UMIs by 5'RACE using constant-segment primers. MiXCR, run by TCRdb on the 5' RACE reads, gives a single entry per CDR3 protein. The sample carries around 510,000 distinct CDR3 sequences, roughly 21% recorded once. Details on this clonotype: Its antigen is unknown.

Points from the study as a whole: Pre-infection memory harbored some responding clones, suggesting cross-reactive memory joined.

This CDR3 region has 17 residues. V lost 0 bases, J lost 2 bases, and 6 bases stayed unmatched. From germline, CDR1 is SGDLS and CDR2 YYNGEE. This sequence originates from an adult woman who had mild COVID-19 (a few samples of this study predate the infection). Cell type and time point are not known. Material: PBMCs or a T cell subset sorted from them (not recorded which). The rearrangement joins TRBV9 to TRBJ2-3; 10 nucleotides match TRBD2. The CDR3 nucleotides are TGTGCCAGCAGCGTAGACCTAGCGGGGGCCTACACAGATACGCAGTATTTT. Its protein is CASSVDLAGAYTDTQYF.